The 15 T cell receptor beta chains reported below all come from one sample, sequenced in a study of PD-L1 blockade in urothelial cancer. Indicated time point: pretreatment peripheral blood. Measured with immunoSEQ multiplex PCR; TCRdb has only the in-frame clones, and not every one. The table lists just under 50,000 clones, about 86% of them singletons. The sequencing used PBMCs, collected around atezolizumab (anti-PD-L1) treatment. These receptors all stem from a man aged 70-80 years with urothelial cancer.

The chain recombines TRBV7-6 with TRBJ2-5; 8 positions agree with TRBD2. Germline V gene data show CDR1 as SGHVS and CDR2 as FNYEAQ. The V segment lost 5 bases and the J segment 4 bases; nucleotides outside the gene matches: 15. The CDR3 loop spans 17 amino acids. The CDR3 is CASSPGPLGSGGETQYF. CDR3 sequence (DNA): TGTGCCAGCAGCCCAGGCCCCCTAGGAAGCGGGGGAGAGACCCAGTACTTC.

V gene TRBV5-1 combines with J gene TRBJ2-7; 9 bases are a match to TRBD2. Germline-derived CDR1 and CDR2 are SGHRS and YFSETQ. The trim removed 0 bases at V and 5 bases at J, leaving 6 bases unmatched. This CDR3 spans 15 amino acids. The CDR3 reads CASSLGASGAHEQYF. The CDR3 nucleotides are TGCGCCAGCAGCTTGGGGGCTAGCGGGGCCCACGAGCAGTACTTC.

The rearrangement joins TRBV10-3 to TRBJ2-2; a possible D gene is TRBD2 (5 bases). In germline, CDR1 is ENHRY, CDR2 SYGVKD. The ends were cut back, 0 bases at V and 5 bases at J, with 13 bases in the middle. This CDR3 has 16 residues. The CDR3 region is CAISESNGIGTGELFF. The CDR3 nucleotides are TGTGCCATCAGTGAGTCGAACGGGATAGGGACCGGGGAGCTGTTTTTT.

The V gene is TRBV6-6, the J gene TRBJ2-1; 9 bases are shared with TRBD2. CDR1 and CDR2 (germline): MNHNY, SVGAGI (reference sequence). The V and J ends lost 7 bases and 5 bases, in that order; junction bases with no gene match: 9. There are 15 residues in the CDR3. CDR3 coding DNA: TGTGCCAGCAATAAAGCGGGAGGTGGGGACAATGAGCAGTTCTTC. This sequence encodes CASNKAGGGDNEQFF.

The chain carries TRBV6-5 and TRBJ2-5; D not certain. The CDR3 consists of 11 residues. From germline, CDR1 is MNHEY and CDR2 SVGAGI. Trimming removed 6 bases from V and 3 bases from J, with 5 bases in between. Written as DNA, the CDR3 is TGTGCCAGCAGGAGTGAAGAGACCCAGTACTTC. Protein: CASRSEETQYF.

The chain has TRBV10-3 and TRBJ2-1, with a possible D match to TRBD2 (6 bases). Trimming took off 4 bases at V and 0 bases at J, with 10 bases between the two ends. Germline V gene sequence: CDR1 ENHRY, CDR2 SYGVKD. The length of the CDR3 is 15 residues. As DNA, the CDR3 is TGTGCCATCAGTGCCGAGGGAGGCTCCTACAATGAGCAGTTCTTC. Protein sequence: CAISAEGGSYNEQFF.

The rearrangement joins TRBV5-1 to TRBJ1-1, with 8 nucleotides matching TRBD1. CDR3 length equals 13 residues. Trimming removed 4 bases from V and 11 bases from J; junction bases left unmatched: 10. Per germline, CDR1 SGHRS and CDR2 YFSETQ. CDR3 bases: TGCGCCAGCAGCACCGACAGGGGCCTGGAGGCTTTCTTT. As protein: CASSTDRGLEAFF.

V is TRBV5-1 and J is TRBJ2-3, with D perhaps matching TRBD2 (6 bases). Deletions cut 0 bases from V and 1 base from J, with 6 bases between. This CDR3 contains 14 residues. Germline V gene lookup returns CDR1 SGHRS and CDR2 YFSETQ. CDR3 in DNA: TGCGCCAGCAGCTTGGGCGGGGGCACAGATACGCAGTATTTT. Protein product: CASSLGGGTDTQYF.

The V call is TRBV13, the J call TRBJ2-1; 7 nucleotides line up with TRBD1. V gave up 5 bases and J gave up 8 bases; unmatched junction bases: 12. CDR3 length equals 15 residues. CDR1 and CDR2 (germline): PRHDT, FYEKMQ (reference sequence). Here the CDR3 reads CASSQRTGMHYEQFF. The CDR3 nucleotides are TGTGCCAGCAGCCAGAGGACAGGTATGCACTATGAGCAGTTCTTC.

This chain uses TRBV18 with TRBJ2-3; D perhaps matches TRBD1 (6 bases). V was shortened by 2 bases and J by 1 base, with 16 bases between the two germline ends. CDR1 is KGHSH, CDR2 LQKENI, per germline. The CDR3 has 17 residues. CDR3 coding DNA: TGTGCCAGCTCACCATGGGGACAACCATCAGGCACAGATACGCAGTATTTT. This codes for CASSPWGQPSGTDTQYF. Based on the CDR3 plus reference TRBV18 and TRBJ2-3, the full variable domain is NAGVMQNPRHLVRRRGQEARLRCSPMKGHSHVYWYRQLPEEGLKFMVYLQKENIIDESGMPKERFSAEFPKEGPSILRIQQVVRGDSAAYFCASSPWGQPSGTDTQYFGPGTRLTVL.

V is TRBV11-3 and J is TRBJ2-1; 8 nucleotides align to TRBD2. The CDR3 is 14 residues long. J was trimmed by 9 bases and V by 5 bases; bases with no gene match: 9. Germline V lookup: CDR1 SGHNT, CDR2 YENEEA. CDR3: CASSLRGLGSEQFF. The CDR3 coding sequence is TGTGCCAGCAGCCTTCGGGGACTAGGAAGTGAGCAGTTCTTC.

This sequence joins TRBV29-1 and TRBJ2-7, with D possibly TRBD2 on 5 matching bases. V lost 4 bases, J lost 0 bases, and 10 bases lay in between. Per the germline V gene, CDR1 is SQVTM and CDR2 is ANQGSEA. CDR3 length equals 13 residues. This chain's CDR3 is CSVAGGSSYEQYF. For the CDR3, the DNA is TGCAGCGTTGCCGGTGGGAGCTCCTACGAGCAGTACTTC.

V usage is TRBV7-9 and J usage is TRBJ1-1; tentatively, D is TRBD1 (5 bases). The germline gives CDR1 SEHNR, CDR2 FQNEAQ (reference sequence). Trimming stripped 4 bases from V and 1 base from J, with 10 bases between. The CDR3 extends over 14 amino acids. The CDR3 DNA reads TGTGCCAGCAGCTACCATGACAGGAACACTGAAGCTTTCTTT. As protein: CASSYHDRNTEAFF.

The table lists this clone with a few counts. This chain links TRBV2 with TRBJ1-2; D unclear. Trimming removed 8 bases at V and 3 bases at J, with 10 bases between. This CDR3 has 12 amino acids. Germline V CDR1 and CDR2: SNHLY, FYNNEI. The CDR3 reads CASGPEDYGYTF. The CDR3 DNA is TGTGCCAGCGGTCCAGAAGACTATGGCTACACCTTC.

V gene TRBV5-5 combines with J gene TRBJ1-1, with 8 positions matching TRBD1. The CDR3 has 15 amino acids. Germline loops: CDR1 SGHKS, CDR2 YYEKEE (reference sequence). The trim removed 2 bases at V and 4 bases at J, leaving 7 bases unmatched. DNA for the CDR3: TGTGCCAGCAGCTTAGGGACAGGCGAATTCACTGAAGCTTTCTTT. Amino acids: CASSLGTGEFTEAFF.